This TCR beta chain derives from a study of blood T cells in healthy people across ages. A J-beta primer mix and a sample-barcoded 5' primer were used in a second PCR of roughly 6 to 12 cycles. TCRdb called the 5' RACE reads again in MiXCR, with one record for every CDR3 protein. The sample includes about 1.5 million distinct CDR3 sequences, 35% to 45% of them seen just once. Notes on this clonotype: Its target is not known.

General study results and limits: Unsorted PBMCs blocked a conclusive comparison of naive and antigen-experienced cells.

Germline V CDR1 and CDR2: LGHNA, YSLEER. The length of the CDR3 is 16 residues. J was trimmed by 8 bases and V by 0 bases; bases with no gene match: 6. This TCR was recovered from a woman between 18 and 30 years old in good health. Sequences were obtained from blood. The J gene is TRBJ2-4, the V gene TRBV4-3; 11 bases are a match to TRBD1. The CDR3 here is CASSQELGQGGDIQYF. The CDR3 DNA follows: TGCGCCAGCAGCCAAGAGTTGGGACAGGGGGGCGACATTCAGTACTTC.